This section outlines one T cell receptor beta chain sequence together with its context. The antigen remains unidentified. The sample originates from a study of cytomegalovirus exposure and HLA in healthy donors. Study in general: The Caucasian-associated ancestry cluster held 65% to 90% of some 420 genotyped donors. General observations from the study: Later on, an analysis showed TCR association rates differing by HLA locus, with DRB1 the most and HLA-C the fewest. Indistinguishability led to the exclusion of some V segments, TRBV6-2 and TRBV6-3 included.

Nominal health characterized the donors when sampled, though unrecorded immune exposures were likely. CDR1 is SNHLY, CDR2 FYNNEI, per germline. With V trimmed by 5 bases and J by 4 bases, 8 bases remained unmatched. This CDR3 region has 17 residues. The PCR employed 60 Vbeta primers together with 13 Jbeta primers. The data were produced by immunoSEQ multiplex PCR, yet TCRdb's version contains in-frame clones alone and is incomplete. The table lists about 110,000 clones, roughly 69% of them singletons, with approximately 5.5% in the top ten. This rearrangement joins TRBV2 to TRBJ2-4; 13 bases match TRBD2. The specimen sequenced was PBMCs. The sequence derives from a woman in her seventies in good health and CMV-seropositive. The CDR3 reads CASSQRTSGGRKNIQYF. For the CDR3, the DNA is TGTGCCAGCAGTCAAAGGACTAGCGGGGGCCGAAAAAACATTCAGTACTTC.